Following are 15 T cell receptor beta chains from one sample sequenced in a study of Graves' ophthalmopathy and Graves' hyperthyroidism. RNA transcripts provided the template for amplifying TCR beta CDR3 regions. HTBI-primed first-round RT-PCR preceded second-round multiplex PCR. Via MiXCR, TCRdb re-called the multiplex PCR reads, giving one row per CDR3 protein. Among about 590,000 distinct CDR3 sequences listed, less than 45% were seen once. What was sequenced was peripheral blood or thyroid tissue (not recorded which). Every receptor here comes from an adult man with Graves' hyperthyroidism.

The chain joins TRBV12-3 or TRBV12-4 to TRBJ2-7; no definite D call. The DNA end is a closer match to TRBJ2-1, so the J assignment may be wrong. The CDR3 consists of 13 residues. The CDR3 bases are TGTGCCAGCAGTTATCGTGTCGAGGCTGAGCAGTTCTTC. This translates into CASSYRVEAEQFF.

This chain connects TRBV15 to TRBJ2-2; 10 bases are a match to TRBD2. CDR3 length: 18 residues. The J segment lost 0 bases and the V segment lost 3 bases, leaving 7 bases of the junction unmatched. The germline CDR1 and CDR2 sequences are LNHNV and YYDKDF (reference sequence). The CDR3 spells CATSRRTSGTTNTGELFF. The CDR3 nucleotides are TGTGCCACCAGCAGGCGCACTAGCGGGACAACGAACACCGGGGAGCTGTTTTTT.

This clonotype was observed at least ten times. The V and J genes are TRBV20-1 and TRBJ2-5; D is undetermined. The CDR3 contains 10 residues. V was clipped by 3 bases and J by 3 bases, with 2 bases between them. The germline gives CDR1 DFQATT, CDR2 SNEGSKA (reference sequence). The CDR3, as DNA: TGCAGTGCTAGCGAAGAGACCCAGTACTTC. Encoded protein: CSASEETQYF.

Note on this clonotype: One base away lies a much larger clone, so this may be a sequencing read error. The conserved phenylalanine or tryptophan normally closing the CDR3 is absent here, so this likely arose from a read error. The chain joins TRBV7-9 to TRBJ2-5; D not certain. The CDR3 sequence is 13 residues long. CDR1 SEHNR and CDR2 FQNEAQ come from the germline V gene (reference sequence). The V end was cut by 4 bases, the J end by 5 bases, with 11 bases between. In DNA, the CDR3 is TGTGCCAGCAGCTCAATGACCGGGGAGACCCAGTACATC. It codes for CASSSMTGETQYI.

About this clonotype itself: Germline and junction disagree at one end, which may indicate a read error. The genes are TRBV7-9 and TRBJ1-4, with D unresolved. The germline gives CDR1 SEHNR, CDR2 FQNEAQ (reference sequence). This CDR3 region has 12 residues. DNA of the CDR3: TGTGCCAGCAGCCTGGGGAATGGAAAACTGTTTTTT. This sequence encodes CASSLGNGKLFF.

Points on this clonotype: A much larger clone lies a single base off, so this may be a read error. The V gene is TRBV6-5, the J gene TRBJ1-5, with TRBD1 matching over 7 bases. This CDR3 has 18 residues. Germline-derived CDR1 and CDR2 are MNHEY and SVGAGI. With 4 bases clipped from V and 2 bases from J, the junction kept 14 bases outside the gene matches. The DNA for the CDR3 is TGTGCCAGCAGTTGCGGGGAGGGACAGATGCGTCGCAATCAGCCCCAGCATTTT. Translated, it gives CASSCGEGQMRRNQPQHF.

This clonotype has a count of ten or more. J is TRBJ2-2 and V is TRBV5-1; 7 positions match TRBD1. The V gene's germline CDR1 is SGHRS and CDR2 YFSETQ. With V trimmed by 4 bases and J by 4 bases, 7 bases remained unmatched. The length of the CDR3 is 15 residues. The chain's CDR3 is CASSGTGASTGELFF. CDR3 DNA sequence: TGCGCCAGCAGCGGTACAGGGGCGAGCACCGGGGAGCTGTTTTTT.

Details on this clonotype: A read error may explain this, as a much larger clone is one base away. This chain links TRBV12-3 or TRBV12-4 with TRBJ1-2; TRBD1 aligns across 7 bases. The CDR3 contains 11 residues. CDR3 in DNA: TGTGTCAGCAGGACAGGACGGGGCTACACCTTC. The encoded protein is CVSRTGRGYTF.

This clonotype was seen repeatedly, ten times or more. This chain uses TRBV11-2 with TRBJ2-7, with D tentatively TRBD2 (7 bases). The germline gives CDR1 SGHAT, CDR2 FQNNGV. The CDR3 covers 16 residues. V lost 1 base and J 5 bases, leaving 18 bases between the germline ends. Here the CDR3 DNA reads TGTGCCAGCAGCTTAGGTGCTGGGGGCGGGGGTGACGAGCAGTACTTC. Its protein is CASSLGAGGGGDEQYF.

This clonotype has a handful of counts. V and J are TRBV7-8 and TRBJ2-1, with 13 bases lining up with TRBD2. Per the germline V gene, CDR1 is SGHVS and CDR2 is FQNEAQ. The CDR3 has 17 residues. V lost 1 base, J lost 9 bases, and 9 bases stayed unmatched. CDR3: CASSLEGGGLAGTEQFF. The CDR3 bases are TGTGCCAGCAGCTTAGAAGGGGGGGGACTAGCGGGAACTGAGCAGTTCTTC.

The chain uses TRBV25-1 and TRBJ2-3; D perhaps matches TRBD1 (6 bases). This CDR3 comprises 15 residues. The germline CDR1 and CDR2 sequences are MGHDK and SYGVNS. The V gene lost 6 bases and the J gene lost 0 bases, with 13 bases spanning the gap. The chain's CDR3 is CASSQWDTSTDTQYF. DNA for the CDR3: TGTGCCAGCAGCCAATGGGACACGAGCACAGATACGCAGTATTTT. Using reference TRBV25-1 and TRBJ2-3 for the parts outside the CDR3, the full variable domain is EADIYQTPRYLVIGTGKKITLECSQTMGHDKMYWYQQDPGMELHLIHYSYGVNSTEKGDLSSESTVSRIRTEHFPLTLESARPSHTSQYLCASSQWDTSTDTQYFGPGTRLTVL.

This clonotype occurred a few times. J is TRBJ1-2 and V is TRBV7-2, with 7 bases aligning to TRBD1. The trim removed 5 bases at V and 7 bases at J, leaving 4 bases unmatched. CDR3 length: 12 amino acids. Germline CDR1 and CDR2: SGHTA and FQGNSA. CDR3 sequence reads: CASSRQGVGYTF. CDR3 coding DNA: TGTGCCAGCAGCCGCCAGGGGGTTGGCTACACCTTC.

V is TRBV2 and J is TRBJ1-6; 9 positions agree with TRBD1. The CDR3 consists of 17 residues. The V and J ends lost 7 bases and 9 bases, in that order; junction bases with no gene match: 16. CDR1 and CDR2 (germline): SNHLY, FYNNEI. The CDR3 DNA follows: TGTGCCAGCACAACAATACCCGGGACAGGGCTAGGTTCACCCCTCCACTTT. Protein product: CASTTIPGTGLGSPLHF.

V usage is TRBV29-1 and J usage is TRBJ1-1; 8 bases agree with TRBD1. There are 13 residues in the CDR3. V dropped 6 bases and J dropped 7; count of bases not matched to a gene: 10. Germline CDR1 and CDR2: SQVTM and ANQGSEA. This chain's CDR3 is CSVGGDRLFEAFF. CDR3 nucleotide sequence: TGCAGCGTGGGAGGGGACAGGCTTTTTGAAGCTTTCTTT.

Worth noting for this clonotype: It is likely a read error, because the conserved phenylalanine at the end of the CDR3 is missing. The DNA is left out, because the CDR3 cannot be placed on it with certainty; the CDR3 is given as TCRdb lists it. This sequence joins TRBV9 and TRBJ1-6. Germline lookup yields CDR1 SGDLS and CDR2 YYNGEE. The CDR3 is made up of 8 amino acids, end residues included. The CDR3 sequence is CASSVATR.